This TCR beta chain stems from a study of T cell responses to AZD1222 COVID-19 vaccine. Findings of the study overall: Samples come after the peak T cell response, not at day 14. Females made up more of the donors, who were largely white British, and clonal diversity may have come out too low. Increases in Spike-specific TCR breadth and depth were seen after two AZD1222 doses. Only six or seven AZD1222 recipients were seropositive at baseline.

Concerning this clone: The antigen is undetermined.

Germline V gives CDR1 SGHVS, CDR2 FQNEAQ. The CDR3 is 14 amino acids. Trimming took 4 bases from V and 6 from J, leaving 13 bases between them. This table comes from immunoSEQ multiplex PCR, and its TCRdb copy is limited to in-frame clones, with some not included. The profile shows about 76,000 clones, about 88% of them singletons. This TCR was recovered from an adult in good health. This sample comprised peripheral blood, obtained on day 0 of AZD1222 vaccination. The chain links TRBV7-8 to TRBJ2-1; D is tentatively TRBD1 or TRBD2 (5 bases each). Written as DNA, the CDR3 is TGTGCCAGCAGCTCTTCCTGGGGGTCCAATGAGCAGTTCTTC. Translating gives CASSSSWGSNEQFF. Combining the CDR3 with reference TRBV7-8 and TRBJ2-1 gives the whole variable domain GAGVSQSPRYKVAKRGQDVALRCDPISGHVSLFWYQQALGQGPEFLTYFQNEAQLDKSGLPSDRFFAERPEGSVSTLKIQRTQQEDSAVYLCASSSSWGSNEQFFGPGTRLTVL.